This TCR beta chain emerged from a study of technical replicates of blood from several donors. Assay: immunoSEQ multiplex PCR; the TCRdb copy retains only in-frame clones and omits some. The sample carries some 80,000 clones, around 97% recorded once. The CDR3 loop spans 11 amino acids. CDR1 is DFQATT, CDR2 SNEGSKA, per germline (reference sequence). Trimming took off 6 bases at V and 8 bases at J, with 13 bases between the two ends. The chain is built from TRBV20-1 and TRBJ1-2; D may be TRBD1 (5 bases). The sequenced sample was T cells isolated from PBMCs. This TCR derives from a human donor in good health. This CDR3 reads CSARMGGGYTF. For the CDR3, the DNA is TGCAGTGCCCGAATGGGGGGAGGCTACACCTTC.